This TCR beta chain was obtained from a study of glioma-infiltrating T cells after dendritic cell vaccination. TCRdb's table, derived via immunoSEQ multiplex PCR, lists solely in-frame clones and lacks some. The table lists 85,000 or so clones, approximately 81% of them singletons, with 8.5% in the top ten. Noted time point: after dendritic cell vaccination, including at tumor progression/relapse. Before vaccination, two weeks after the third vaccination, and at progression, PBMC were collected. The sequence was obtained from a human donor with glioblastoma. The sequenced sample was blood, obtained after dendritic cell vaccination.

The chain's CDR3 is CAFSQGAVNIQYF. CDR3 coding DNA: TGTGCCTTTTCTCAGGGGGCGGTAAACATTCAGTACTTC. This sequence joins TRBV7-9 and TRBJ2-4; 8 bases line up with TRBD1. The CDR3 consists of 13 residues. Germline lookup yields CDR1 SEHNR and CDR2 FQNEAQ (reference sequence). V lost 11 bases to trimming and J lost 6 bases; unmatched junction nucleotides: 9.